The source of this T cell receptor beta chain is a study of cytomegalovirus exposure and HLA in healthy donors. Whole-study findings and limits: In a later analysis, V- and J-gene trimming of beta chains associated with a DCLRE1C missense variant, replicated independently.

This clone appeared a single time. Antigen unknown. Other DNA sequences in this specimen translate into the identical CDR3. The study ran its PCR with 60 Vbeta and 13 Jbeta primers. The assay was immunoSEQ multiplex PCR, and TCRdb's table has in-frame clones only and misses some. The sample has approximately 160,000 clones, less than 90% seen once. This sequence originates from a boy aged 2 to 10 in good health and CMV-seronegative. The sequenced material came from PBMCs.

This chain's CDR3 is CASSTQGNNEKLFF. The CDR3 nucleotides read TGTGCCAGCAGTACGCAGGGAAATAATGAAAAACTGTTTTTT. The chain employs TRBV6-1 and TRBJ1-4; a possible D gene is TRBD1 (5 bases). Per germline, CDR1 MNHNS and CDR2 SASEGT. The CDR3 length is 14 residues. V lost 5 bases and J 4 bases, leaving 11 bases between the germline ends.